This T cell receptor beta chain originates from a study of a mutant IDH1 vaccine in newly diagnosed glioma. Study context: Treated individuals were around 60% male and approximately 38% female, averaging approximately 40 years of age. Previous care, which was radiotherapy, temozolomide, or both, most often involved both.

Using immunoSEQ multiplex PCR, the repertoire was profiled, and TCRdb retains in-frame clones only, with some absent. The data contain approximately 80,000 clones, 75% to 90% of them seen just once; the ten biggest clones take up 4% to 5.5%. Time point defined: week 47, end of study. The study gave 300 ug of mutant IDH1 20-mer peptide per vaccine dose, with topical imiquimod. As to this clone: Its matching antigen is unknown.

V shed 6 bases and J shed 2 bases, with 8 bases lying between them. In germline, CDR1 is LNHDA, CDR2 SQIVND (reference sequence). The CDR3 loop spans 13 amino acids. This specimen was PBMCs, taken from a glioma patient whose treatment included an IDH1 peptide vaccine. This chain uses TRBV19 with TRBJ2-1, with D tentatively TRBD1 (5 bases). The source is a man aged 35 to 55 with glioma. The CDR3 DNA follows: TGTGCCAGTAGAAGACAGCCCTACAATGAGCAGTTCTTC. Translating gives CASRRQPYNEQFF.